This TCR beta chain was recorded in a study of control samples from healthy donors and cancer patients (TCRdb year 2020). Libraries came from the immunoSEQ multiplex PCR assay. Here the immuneACCESS table is served through TCRdb, limited to in-frame sequences with V and J called. Missing clones are a known gap in these copies; in checked studies unresolved V genes cover under half, and the rest lacks a known reason. This sample lists 130,000 or so clones; nearly 90% were detected once. The ten biggest clones cover about 3.4% of the sample. The CDR3 numbers 14 residues from cysteine through phenylalanine. Only CDR3 DNA is held: 42 bases, read in frame from base 1. Via the germline V gene, CDR1 is SGHVS and CDR2 FQNEAQ. The germline ends are 7 bases apart after V is trimmed by 3 bases and J by 4 bases. This clone has only a few counts. Its antigen is still unknown. No clone much larger than this one lies a single base away; base qualities are absent.

Sequences were obtained from blood. The rearrangement joined TRBV7-8 to TRBJ2-6, with no confident D gene call. The receptor was derived from a man in his forties or fifties in good health. The CDR3 region reads CASSFWTGANVLTF. The bases are TGTGCCAGCAGCTTTTGGACCGGGGCCAACGTCCTGACTTTC.